The rows below give T cell receptor beta chains drawn from one sample of a study of blood T cells in healthy people across ages. Using its own MiXCR run on the 5' RACE reads, TCRdb lists one record per CDR3 protein. The sample consists of fewer than 1,000,000 distinct CDR3 sequences, around 45% of them appearing once. The specimen sequenced was blood. Source of these receptors: a man older than 75 in good health. CDR3s include the opening cysteine and the closing phenylalanine or tryptophan. D genes are given only for firm matches. The size entry is marked missing in some rows and otherwise reads once, few, many or a size class.

j_call,clone_size,v_call,d_call,cdr3_length,cdr3_nt,cdr3_aa
TRBJ2-4,few,TRBV11-3,-,14,TGTGCCAGCAGCTTAAGTCAGCCCCCTCGGGAGCAGTACTTC,CASSLSQPPREQYF
TRBJ2-7,-,TRBV6-6,-,14,TGTGCCAGCAGCCACAAGCCAACCTCCTACGAGCAGTACTTC,CASSHKPTSYEQYF
TRBJ1-1,-,TRBV3-1,-,14,TGTGCCAGCAGCCAAGGGAGGGGTCAGGGTGGAGCTTTCTTT,CASSQGRGQGGAFF
TRBJ2-7,few,TRBV5-1,-,14,TGCGCCAGCAGTTCGGGGGCATTAGTCGACGAGCAGTACTTC,CASSSGALVDEQYF
TRBJ2-1,-,TRBV12-3/TRBV12-4,TRBD2,16,TGTGCCAGCAGTCCCTTGGTGGCGGGGGGTTGGGATGAGCAGTTCTTC,CASSPLVAGGWDEQFF
TRBJ2-4,-,TRBV18,-,14,TGTGCCAGCTCACCAAACAAGGGCAAAAACATTCAGTACTTC,CASSPNKGKNIQYF
TRBJ2-3,few,TRBV4-2,-,15,TGTGCCAGCAGCCAAGAGGGCGCGCGCACAGATACGCAGTATTTT,CASSQEGARTDTQYF
TRBJ2-1,-,TRBV15,-,15,TGTGCCACACGCCCAGGGGCATACTCCTACAATGAGCAGTTCTTC,CATRPGAYSYNEQFF
TRBJ2-1,-,TRBV7-2,TRBD2,16,TGTGCCAGCAGCTACGCGGGTAGCGGGAGCCGCAATGAGCAGTTCTTC,CASSYAGSGSRNEQFF
TRBJ2-7,-,TRBV4-3,TRBD2,15,TGCGCCAGCAGGCCAAGACTAGCGGGATATAATGAGCAGTACTTC,CASRPRLAGYNEQYF
TRBJ1-5,once,TRBV4-2,-,13,TGTGCCAGCAGCCAGCCGGGGGCTCAGCCCCAGCATTTT,CASSQPGAQPQHF
TRBJ2-3,few,TRBV5-1,TRBD2,16,TGCGCCAGCAGCGTGGGACTAGCATCTAATACAGATACGCAGTATTTT,CASSVGLASNTDTQYF
TRBJ2-5,once,TRBV12-3/TRBV12-4,TRBD2,17,TGTGCCAGCAGTTTTGGGCGGGAGTCTAAACCCGTCTCCGGGCAGTACTTC,CASSFGRESKPVSGQYF
TRBJ1-6,-,TRBV6-1,TRBD1,15,TGTGCCAGCAGTGGACCGGGGACAGGGAGTTCACCCCTCCACTTT,CASSGPGTGSSPLHF
TRBJ2-2,few,TRBV7-6,TRBD2,15,TGTGCCAGCAGCTTTAGGACTAGGGGCACCGGGGAGCTGTTTTTT,CASSFRTRGTGELFF
TRBJ2-7,-,TRBV7-9,-,15,TGTGCCAGCAGCTTAGGGGCAGGGTTCCTCTACGAGCAGTACTTC,CASSLGAGFLYEQYF
TRBJ2-1,few,TRBV4-3,TRBD2,17,TGCGCCAGCAGCCTGTCGGGAGGAGCGGGGATTACCCATGAGCAGTTCTTC,CASSLSGGAGITHEQFF
TRBJ2-7,-,TRBV25-1,-,17,TGTGCCAGCAGTCCATCATCCAGCCAAGTCCCTAACTACGAGCAGTACTTC,CASSPSSSQVPNYEQYF
TRBJ2-3,few,TRBV5-1,-,13,TGCGCCAGCAGCTTGGGTTACCCAGATACGCAGTATTTT,CASSLGYPDTQYF
TRBJ2-7,-,TRBV27,-,15,TGTGCCAGCAGTTTAGGCGGATCCAATTCCTACGAGCAGTACTTC,CASSLGGSNSYEQYF
TRBJ2-7,-,TRBV29-1,-,13,TGCAGCGTTCTAGGGGGACGAACCTACGAGCAGTACTTC,CSVLGGRTYEQYF